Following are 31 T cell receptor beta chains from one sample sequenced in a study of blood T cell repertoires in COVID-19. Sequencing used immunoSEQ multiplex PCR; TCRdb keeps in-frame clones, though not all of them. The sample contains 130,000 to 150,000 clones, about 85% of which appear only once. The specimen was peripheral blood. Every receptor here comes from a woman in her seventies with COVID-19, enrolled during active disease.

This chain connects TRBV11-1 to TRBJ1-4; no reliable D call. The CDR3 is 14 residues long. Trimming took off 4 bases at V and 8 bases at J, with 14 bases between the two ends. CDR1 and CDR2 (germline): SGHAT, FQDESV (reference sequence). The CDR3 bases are TGTGCCAGCAGCTCTCAGATAGCGGGAGAAAAACTGTTTTTT. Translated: CASSSQIAGEKLFF.

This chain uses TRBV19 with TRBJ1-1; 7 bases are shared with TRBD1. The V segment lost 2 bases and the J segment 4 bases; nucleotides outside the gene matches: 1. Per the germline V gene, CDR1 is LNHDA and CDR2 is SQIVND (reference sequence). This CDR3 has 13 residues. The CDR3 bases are TGTGCCAGTAGTATACAGGGGGGCACTGAAGCTTTCTTT. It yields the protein CASSIQGGTEAFF. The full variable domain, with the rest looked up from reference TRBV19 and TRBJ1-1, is DGGITQSPKYLFRKEGQNVTLSCEQNLNHDAMYWYRQDPGQGLRLIYYSQIVNDFQKGDIAEGYSVSREKKESFPLTVTSAQKNPTAFYLCASSIQGGTEAFFGQGTRLTVV.

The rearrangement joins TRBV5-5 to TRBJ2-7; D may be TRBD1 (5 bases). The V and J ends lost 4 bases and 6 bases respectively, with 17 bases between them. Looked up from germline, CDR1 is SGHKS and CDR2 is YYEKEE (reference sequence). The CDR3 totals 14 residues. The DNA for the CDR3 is TGTGCCAGCAGCCTGCCCCCGCAGGGCCGCGAGCAGTACTTC. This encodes CASSLPPQGREQYF.

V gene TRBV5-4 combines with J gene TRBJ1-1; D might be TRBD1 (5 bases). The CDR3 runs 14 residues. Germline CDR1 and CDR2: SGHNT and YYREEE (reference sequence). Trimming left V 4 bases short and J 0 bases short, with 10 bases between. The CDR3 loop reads CASSRVGVNTEAFF. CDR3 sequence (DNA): TGTGCCAGCAGCCGAGTAGGGGTGAACACTGAAGCTTTCTTT.

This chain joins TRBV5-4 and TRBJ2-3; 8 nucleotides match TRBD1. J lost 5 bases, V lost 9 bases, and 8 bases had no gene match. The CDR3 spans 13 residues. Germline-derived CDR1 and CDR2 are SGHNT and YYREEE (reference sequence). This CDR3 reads CATGQGREDTQYF. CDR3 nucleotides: TGTGCCACTGGACAGGGCAGAGAAGATACGCAGTATTTT. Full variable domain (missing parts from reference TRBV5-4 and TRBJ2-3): ETGVTQSPTHLIKTRGQQVTLRCSSQSGHNTVSWYQQALGQGPQFIFQYYREEENGRGNFPPRFSGLQFPNYSSELNVNALELDDSALYLCATGQGREDTQYFGPGTRLTVL.

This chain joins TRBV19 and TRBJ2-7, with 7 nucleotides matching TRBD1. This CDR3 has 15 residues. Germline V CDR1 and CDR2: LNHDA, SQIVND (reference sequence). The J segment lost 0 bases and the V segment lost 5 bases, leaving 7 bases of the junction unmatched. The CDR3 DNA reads TGTGCCAGTAGTTCACAGGGGACCAACTCCTACGAGCAGTACTTC. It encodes CASSSQGTNSYEQYF.

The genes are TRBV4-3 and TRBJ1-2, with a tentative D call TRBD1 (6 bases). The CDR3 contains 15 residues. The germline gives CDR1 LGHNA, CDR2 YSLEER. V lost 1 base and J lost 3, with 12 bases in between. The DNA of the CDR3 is TGCGCCAGCAGCCAAGTCATCAGGGGAGACTATGGCTACACCTTC. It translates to CASSQVIRGDYGYTF.

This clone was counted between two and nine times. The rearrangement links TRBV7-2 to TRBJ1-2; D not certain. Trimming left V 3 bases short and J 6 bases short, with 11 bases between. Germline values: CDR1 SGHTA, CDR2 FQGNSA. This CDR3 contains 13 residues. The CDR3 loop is CASSFARTDGYTF. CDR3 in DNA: TGTGCCAGCAGCTTCGCCAGGACTGATGGCTACACCTTC. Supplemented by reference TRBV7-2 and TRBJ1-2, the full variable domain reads GAGVSQSPSNKVTEKGKDVELRCDPISGHTALYWYRQSLGQGLEFLIYFQGNSAPDKSGLPSDRFSAERTGGSVSTLTIQRTQQEDSAVYLCASSFARTDGYTFGSGTRLTVV.

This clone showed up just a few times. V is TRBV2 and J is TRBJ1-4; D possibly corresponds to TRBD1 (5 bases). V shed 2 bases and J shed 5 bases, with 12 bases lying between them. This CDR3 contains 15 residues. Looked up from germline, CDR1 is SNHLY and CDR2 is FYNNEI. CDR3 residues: CASSESGGKNEKLFF. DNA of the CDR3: TGTGCCAGCAGTGAATCGGGGGGGAAAAATGAAAAACTGTTTTTT.

The CDR3 nucleotides are TGTGCCAGCTCCGTTCTAGCGGGGCAAGAGACCCAGTACTTC. This gives the protein CASSVLAGQETQYF. The rearrangement links TRBV5-5 to TRBJ2-5; TRBD2 matches 9 bases. V shed 7 bases, J shed 2 bases, and the junction held 6 bases outside the gene matches. The CDR3 has 14 residues. CDR1 is SGHKS, CDR2 YYEKEE, per germline (reference sequence).

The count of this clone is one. The CDR3 region has the DNA TGCGCCAGCAGCTTTACCTACGCACGACAGTACTACGAGCAGTACTTC. This encodes CASSFTYARQYYEQYF. The chain carries TRBV5-1 and TRBJ2-7; a weak D match, TRBD1 (5 bases). Trimming took 2 bases from V and 3 from J, leaving 18 bases between them. Germline V gene data show CDR1 as SGHRS and CDR2 as YFSETQ. The length of the CDR3 is 16 residues.

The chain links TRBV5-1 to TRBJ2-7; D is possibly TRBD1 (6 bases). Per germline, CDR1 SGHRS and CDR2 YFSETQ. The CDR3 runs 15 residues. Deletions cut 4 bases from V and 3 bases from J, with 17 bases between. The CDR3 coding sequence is TGCGCCAGCAGCATCCAGGGGCGTGAGAACTACGAGCAGTACTTC. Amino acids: CASSIQGRENYEQYF. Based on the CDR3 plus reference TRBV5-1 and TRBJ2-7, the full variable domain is KAGVTQTPRYLIKTRGQQVTLSCSPISGHRSVSWYQQTPGQGLQFLFEYFSETQRNKGNFPGRFSGRQFSNSRSEMNVSTLELGDSALYLCASSIQGRENYEQYFGPGTRLTVT.

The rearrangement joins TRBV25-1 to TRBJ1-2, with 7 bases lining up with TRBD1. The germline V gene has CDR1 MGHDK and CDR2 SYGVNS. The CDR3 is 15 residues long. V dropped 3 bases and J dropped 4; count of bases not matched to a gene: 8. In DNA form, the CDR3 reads TGTGCCAGCAGTGAGGGGCCACAGGGGTCCTATGGCTACACCTTC. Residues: CASSEGPQGSYGYTF.

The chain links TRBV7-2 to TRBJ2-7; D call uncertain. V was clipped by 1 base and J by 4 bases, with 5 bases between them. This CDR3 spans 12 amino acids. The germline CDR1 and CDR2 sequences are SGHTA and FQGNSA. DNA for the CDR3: TGTGCCAGCAGCTTAGTATTTTACGAGCAGTACTTC. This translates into CASSLVFYEQYF.

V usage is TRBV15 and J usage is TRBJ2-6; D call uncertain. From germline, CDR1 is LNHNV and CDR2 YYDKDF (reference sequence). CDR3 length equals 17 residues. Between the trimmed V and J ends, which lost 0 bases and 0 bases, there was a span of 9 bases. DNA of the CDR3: TGTGCCACCAGCAGAGATCAAGCGTACTCTGGGGCCAACGTCCTGACTTTC. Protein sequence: CATSRDQAYSGANVLTF.

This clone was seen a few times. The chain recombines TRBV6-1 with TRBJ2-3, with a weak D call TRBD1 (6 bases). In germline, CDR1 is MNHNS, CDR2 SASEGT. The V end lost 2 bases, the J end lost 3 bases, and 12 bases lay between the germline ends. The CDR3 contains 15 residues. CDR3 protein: CASSEQRGWTDTQYF. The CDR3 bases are TGTGCCAGCAGTGAACAGAGGGGGTGGACAGATACGCAGTATTTT.

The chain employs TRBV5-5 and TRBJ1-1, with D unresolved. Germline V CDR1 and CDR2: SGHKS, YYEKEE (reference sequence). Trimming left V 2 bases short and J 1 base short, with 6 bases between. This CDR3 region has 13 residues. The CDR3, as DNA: TGTGCCAGCAGCTTATATTCGAACACTGAAGCTTTCTTT. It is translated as CASSLYSNTEAFF.

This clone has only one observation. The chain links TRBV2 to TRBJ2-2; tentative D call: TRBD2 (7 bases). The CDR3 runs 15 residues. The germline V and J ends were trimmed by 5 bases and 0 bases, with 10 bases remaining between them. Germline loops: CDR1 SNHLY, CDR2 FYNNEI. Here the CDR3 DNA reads TGTGCCAGCAGTCGCGGGGGCCCGAACACCGGGGAGCTGTTTTTT. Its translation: CASSRGGPNTGELFF.

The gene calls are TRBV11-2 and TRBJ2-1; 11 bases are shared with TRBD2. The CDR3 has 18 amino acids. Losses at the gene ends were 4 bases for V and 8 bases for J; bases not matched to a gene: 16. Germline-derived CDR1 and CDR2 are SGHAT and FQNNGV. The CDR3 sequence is CASSSRVIAGGPADEQFF. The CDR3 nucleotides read TGTGCCAGCAGCTCAAGGGTGATAGCGGGGGGGCCCGCAGATGAGCAGTTCTTC.

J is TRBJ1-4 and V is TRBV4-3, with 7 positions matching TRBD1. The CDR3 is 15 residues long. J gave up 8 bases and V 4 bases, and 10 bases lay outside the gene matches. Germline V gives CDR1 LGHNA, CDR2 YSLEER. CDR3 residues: CASSLTGPGDEKLFF. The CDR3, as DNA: TGCGCCAGCAGCCTGACAGGGCCCGGGGACGAAAAACTGTTTTTT.

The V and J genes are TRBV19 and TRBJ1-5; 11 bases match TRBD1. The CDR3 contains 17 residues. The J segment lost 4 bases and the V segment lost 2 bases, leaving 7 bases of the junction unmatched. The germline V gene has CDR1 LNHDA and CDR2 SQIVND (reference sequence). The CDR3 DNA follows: TGTGCCAGTAGTATATATTGGACAGGGGGCGGGAATCAGCCCCAGCATTTT. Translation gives CASSIYWTGGGNQPQHF.

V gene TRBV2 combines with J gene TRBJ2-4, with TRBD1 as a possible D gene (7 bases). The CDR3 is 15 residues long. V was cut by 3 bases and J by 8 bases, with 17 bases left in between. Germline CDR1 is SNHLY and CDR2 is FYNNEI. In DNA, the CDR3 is TGTGCCAGCAGTGAGGCGGAGGGGGCGCTAGACATTCAGTACTTC. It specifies CASSEAEGALDIQYF.

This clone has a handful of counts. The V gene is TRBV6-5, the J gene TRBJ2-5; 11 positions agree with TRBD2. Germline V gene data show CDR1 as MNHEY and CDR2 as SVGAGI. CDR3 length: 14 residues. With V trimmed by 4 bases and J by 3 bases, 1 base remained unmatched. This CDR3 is CASSLGLAEETQYF. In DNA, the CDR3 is TGTGCCAGCAGTTTGGGACTAGCGGAAGAGACCCAGTACTTC.

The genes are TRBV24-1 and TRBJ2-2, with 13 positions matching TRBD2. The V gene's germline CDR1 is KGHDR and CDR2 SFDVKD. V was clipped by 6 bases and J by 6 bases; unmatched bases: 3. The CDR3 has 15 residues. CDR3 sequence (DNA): TGTGCCACCAGTAGGACTAGCGGGGGTTCCGGGGAGCTGTTTTTT. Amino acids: CATSRTSGGSGELFF.

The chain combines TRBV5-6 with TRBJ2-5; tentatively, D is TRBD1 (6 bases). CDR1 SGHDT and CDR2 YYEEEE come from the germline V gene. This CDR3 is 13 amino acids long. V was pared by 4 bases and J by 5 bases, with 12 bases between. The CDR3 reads CASSPQGRETQYF. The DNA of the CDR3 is TGTGCCAGCAGCCCACAGGGCCGGGAGACCCAGTACTTC.

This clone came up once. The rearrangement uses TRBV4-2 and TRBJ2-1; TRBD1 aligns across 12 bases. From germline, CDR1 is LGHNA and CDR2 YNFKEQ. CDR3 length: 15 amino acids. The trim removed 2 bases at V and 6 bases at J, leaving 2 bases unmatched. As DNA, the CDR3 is TGTGCCAGCAGCCAACCGGGACAGGGGGCCAATGAGCAGTTCTTC. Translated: CASSQPGQGANEQFF.

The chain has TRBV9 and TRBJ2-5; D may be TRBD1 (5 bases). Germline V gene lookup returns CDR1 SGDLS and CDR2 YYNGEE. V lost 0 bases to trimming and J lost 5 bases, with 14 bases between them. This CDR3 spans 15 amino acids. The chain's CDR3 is CASSVGSQGEETQYF. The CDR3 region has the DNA TGTGCCAGCAGCGTAGGTTCCCAGGGTGAGGAGACCCAGTACTTC.

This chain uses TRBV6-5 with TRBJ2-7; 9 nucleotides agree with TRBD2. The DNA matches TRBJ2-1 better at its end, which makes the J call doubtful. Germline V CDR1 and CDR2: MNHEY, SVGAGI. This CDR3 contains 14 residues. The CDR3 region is CASSATSGYNEQFF. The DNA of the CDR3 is TGTGCCAGCTCGGCGACTAGCGGTTACAATGAGCAGTTCTTC.

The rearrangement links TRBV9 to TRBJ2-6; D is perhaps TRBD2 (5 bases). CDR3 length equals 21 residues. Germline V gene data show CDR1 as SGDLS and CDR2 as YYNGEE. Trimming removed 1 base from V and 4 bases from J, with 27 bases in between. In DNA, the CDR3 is TGTGCCAGCAGCGTAACCCCTAGCCCACTCCTGACTGCAGCGGGGGCCAACGTCCTGACTTTC. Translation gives CASSVTPSPLLTAAGANVLTF.

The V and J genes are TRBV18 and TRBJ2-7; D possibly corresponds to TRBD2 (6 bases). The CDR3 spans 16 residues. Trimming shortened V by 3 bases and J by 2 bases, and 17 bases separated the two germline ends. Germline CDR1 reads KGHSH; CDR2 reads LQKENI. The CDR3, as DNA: TGTGCCAGCTCACCGATAGCCGGGGGTACGGCCTACGAGCAGTACTTC. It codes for CASSPIAGGTAYEQYF.

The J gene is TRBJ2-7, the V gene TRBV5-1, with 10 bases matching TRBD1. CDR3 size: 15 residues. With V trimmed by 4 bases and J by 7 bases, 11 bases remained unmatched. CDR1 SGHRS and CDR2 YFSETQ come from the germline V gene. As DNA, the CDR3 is TGCGCCAGCAGCATGGGGACAGGGGACCTTAGAGAGCAGTACTTC. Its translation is CASSMGTGDLREQYF. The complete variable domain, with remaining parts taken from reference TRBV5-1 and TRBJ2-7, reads KAGVTQTPRYLIKTRGQQVTLSCSPISGHRSVSWYQQTPGQGLQFLFEYFSETQRNKGNFPGRFSGRQFSNSRSEMNVSTLELGDSALYLCASSMGTGDLREQYFGPGTRLTVT.